This TCR beta chain is from a study of cytomegalovirus exposure and HLA in healthy donors (TCRdb year 2017). Turning to the overall study: In an earlier analysis of several hundred of the donors, approximately 300 Gb of sequence data and 90 million to 120 million unique TCR beta sequences from about 179 million T cells were reported. Roughly 300 gigabases of sequencing data and around 80 million unique TCR sequences made up an early release that covered approximately 620 HLA-typed donors. Of the approximately 400 genotyped donors, approximately 80% were placed in the genetic ancestry cluster associated with self-reported Caucasian donors. The aim of the study was to test whether cataloging public T cell receptors could identify signatures of past pathogen exposure. The T cell repertoires of around 670 subjects were profiled by immunosequencing and related to cytomegalovirus serostatus. In addition to the first cohort of roughly 670 subjects, a separate validation cohort of under 150 different subjects was used. High-throughput TCR immunosequencing, statistical association of individual TCRs with disease status, and machine learning were combined to predict cytomegalovirus infection status. In a later analysis, previously published TCR beta repertoires from 666 donors were re-analyzed and high-resolution HLA genotyping was added so that TCR occurrence patterns could be studied. Rather than using new phenotypic data, the later analysis identified candidate immune exposures from TCR beta sequences and from how often those sequences occurred across donors. To decide whether each TCR beta V gene segment behaved as functional or pseudogenic, an earlier analysis of fewer than 750 of the donors relied on high-throughput TCR beta sequencing. Alongside the repertoire data, information on donor age, sex, ethnicity and CMV serostatus was compiled. A later genetic analysis used genome-wide SNP genotypes for about 55% of the 666 donors, treating that subset as a discovery cohort. All discovery cohort repertoires had been generated on a single sequencing platform. Class I and class II HLA loci were covered by the typing at four-digit resolution. The number of typed donors differed by locus: about 620-630 for A, B, C, DRB1 and DQB1; 500 to 550 for DQA1; roughly 600 for DPA1; and roughly 490 for DPB1. Roughly 5 DR-DQ haplotypes were treated as single units for association and clustering because of strong linkage in the cohort. Across approximately 400 genotyped donors of the cohort, an average of approximately 220,000 unique TCR beta nucleotide sequences per donor were sequenced, and roughly 20% of those sequences were non-productive. The investigation overall reported the following: Correlated functional status among segregating V segments might be attributable to linkage disequilibrium, but an unknown experimental factor could not be ruled out. An earlier analysis of approximately 530 of the donors showed that most TCR beta V segments appeared in productive rearrangements either about 87% or about 30% of the time, which broadly matched IMGT annotations. A later analysis associated about 17,000 TCR beta sequences with specific HLA alleles at a false discovery rate of 0.05. A later genetic analysis associated a missense DCLRE1C variant with V-gene and J-gene trimming of TCR beta chains, and an independent cohort replicated the association. The authors suggested that the approach could potentially be generalized to other disease states and immunological phenotypes. The presence/absence analyses assumed that sequencing depth was roughly uniform across donors, and that assumption may not be true. Compared with the 666-donor mean, donors in an Asian-associated ancestry cluster had fewer N-insertions in productive TCRs, according to a later genetic analysis. A few of the identified cytomegalovirus-associated TCR beta chains were confirmed in vitro to be specific for cytomegalovirus antigens. The only immune exposure information available for the cohort was CMV serostatus. A cluster of highly shared sequence variants was judged likely to be a technical artifact of the sequencing pipeline. Most CMV-associated TCR beta chains appeared to be HLA-restricted in a later analysis, and the HLA associations seemed to be driven largely by CMV exposure. The cohort was sequenced for TCR beta chains only, and without alpha or paired-chain data the features that could be detected were limited. The classifier was reported to diagnose cytomegalovirus status with high specificity and sensitivity in both the original cohort and the validation cohort. Over 15 rarely observed V segments, including chromosome 9 orphons, were excluded from the earlier analysis of 550 to 700 of the donors because counts were too low. When HLA alleles, especially DR and DQ, strongly co-occurred, TCR associations were difficult to assign to individual alleles. In a later analysis, several top co-occurrence clusters were reported to appear linked to parvovirus B19, influenza, CMV and Epstein-Barr virus. A further reported finding was that TCR beta sequences accurately predicted the HLA-A and HLA-B alleles for most subjects in the first cohort. In a later analysis, HLA-associated TCR beta chains were found to be more clonally expanded and to have lower generation probabilities than equally common non-associated chains. Most TCR sequences were seen in very few donors, while some public TCRs were found in many individuals. The study gave a list of about 150 TCR beta chains associated with cytomegalovirus. Because HLA typing was missing for some donors at each locus, association tests included only the typed subset. A later analysis found that TCR association rates varied across HLA loci, with DRB1 alleles showing the most associated TCRs and HLA-C alleles the fewest.

Receptor libraries were prepared by the immunoSEQ multiplex PCR assay. The multiplex PCR relied on a mix of 60 forward primers for TCR Vbeta segments and 13 reverse primers for TCR Jbeta segments. The CDR3 region of rearranged TCR beta genes was amplified from genomic DNA by a multiplex PCR assay. Amplified TCR beta libraries were sequenced as 87-base-pair reads on the Illumina HiSeq System. The paper's data handling went like this. In a later analysis, roughly 80 million unique TCR beta chains were counted across the 690 or so repertoires, and roughly 11 million of these chains were shared by at least two donors. A nearest-neighbor algorithm error-corrected the raw reads and collapsed the reads into unique sequences, merging closely related sequences to remove PCR and sequencing errors. To assign V, D and J gene segments, CDR3 sequences were aligned to IMGT reference sequences. For a sequence to be retained, at least a six-nucleotide match to both a V gene segment and a J gene segment was required. Rearrangements were called productive when the CDR3 lacked stop codons and stayed in frame with V and J; all others were non-productive. Following IMGT convention, CDR3 was defined as the stretch from the second conserved V-encoded cysteine to the conserved J-encoded phenylalanine. Sequences without an unambiguous match to a single V gene segment were excluded from the earlier analysis of 500 to 700 of the donors. An earlier analysis of fewer than 650 of the donors classified V segments as functional when productive rearrangements were above 56.7% and as segregating when the standard deviation between donors was above 5%. To diagnose cytomegalovirus status from the catalog of TCR beta chain sequences, a statistical classification framework was built. In a later analysis, TCR nucleotide sequences were compared against IMGT/GENE-DB human TR gene sequences so that V and J genes could be assigned. The TCRdist pipeline was used in a later analysis to assign CDR3 sequences and most-parsimonious VDJ recombination scenarios. In a later analysis, every TCR beta chain was defined by the combination of its CDR3 amino acid sequence and its V-gene family, and reads without a unique V-gene family were dropped. As a way to deal with suspected cross-contamination and a sequencing artifact, a later analysis dropped over 550 nucleotide sequences that were highly shared and had low generation probability. For each public chain, a later analysis derived a clonal expansion index from normalized ranks of inferred template counts within each repertoire. In a later analysis, generation probabilities were computed with a VDJ recombination model fitted to out-of-frame rearrangements, and the resulting probabilities were checked against IGoR. In a later analysis, TCR-TCR, TCR-HLA and TCR-CMV co-occurrence was scored with hypergeometric tests, and a repertoire-size bias correction was applied to TCR pairs. In a later analysis, false discovery rates were estimated by permuting HLA or CMV assignments 20 times. In a later analysis, co-occurring TCRs were grouped using DBSCAN, with TCRdist sequence similarity added in when clustering inside HLA-allele-positive subsets. Repertoires with fewer than 30,000 or more than 120,000 public chains were left out of co-occurrence clustering, as were a handful of repertoires with anomalous nucleotide sharing. TCRdb holds this immuneACCESS table with in-frame rearrangements only. Some clones are missing; in checked studies, unresolved V genes explain under half, and the rest has no known cause. V and J calls and clone size are copied from that table; D and trimming were computed from the DNA. Within this sample are over 200,000 clones, with about 78% of them counted one time only. Less than 4.5% of the sample lies in the top ten.

The cohort consisted of 600 to 750 healthy bone marrow donors. All cohort members were sampled while nominally healthy, although unrecorded immune exposures were likely present. The donor was CMV seronegative and was included in the group of 352 seronegative cohort members. Every donor gave a peripheral blood sample, and the peripheral blood mononuclear cells from that sample were used for TCR beta sequencing. Genomic DNA extraction from the blood cell samples was performed with the Qiagen DNeasy Blood Extraction Kit. A remark on this clone: The antigen it recognizes is unknown. The record has no base qualities; no much larger clone is one base away. The sample carries other DNA sequences with the same CDR3.

Sequenced material: PBMCs. The source of this sequence is a male donor in good health and CMV-seronegative.

The CDR3 protein sequence reads: CASSSSGRGTDTQYF. In nucleotides, the sequence is TGCGCCAGCAGCTCCTCGGGTCGTGGCACAGATACGCAGTATTTT. The V and J segments used are TRBV5-1 and TRBJ2-3, with the D gene call left open. The CDR3 goes from the cysteine to the phenylalanine over 15 residues. Just CDR3 DNA is preserved here, 45 bases in frame from base 1. CDR1 SGHRS and CDR2 YFSETQ were looked up in the germline V gene. Cut back by 3 bases and 1 base, the V and J ends lie 12 bases apart.